The clone carrying this T cell receptor (beta chain) came up many times. Molecules of cDNA were individually given unique molecular identifiers that were attached to them. TCRdb used MiXCR to reprocess the 5' RACE reads, holding one entry per CDR3 protein. Of approximately 97,000 distinct CDR3 sequences in the sample, about 10% are singletons; the top ten hold approximately 4.5%. The data belong to a study of early T cells in non-severe SARS-CoV-2 infection. Study-level background: Bulk RNA from unsorted whole blood was sequenced; chains were unpaired.

CDR1 and CDR2 from the germline V gene are LNHDA and SQIVND (reference sequence). The germline V and J ends were trimmed by 5 bases and 6 bases, with 13 bases remaining between them. The CDR3 consists of 13 residues. Source: whole blood, taken at baseline. This rearrangement joins TRBV19 to TRBJ1-2, with no clear D. The sequence derives from an adult who was a healthcare worker with PCR-confirmed SARS-CoV-2 infection or an uninfected control (not recorded which). DNA of the CDR3: TGTGCCAGTAGTTCTCGCGGTTGGGATGGCTACACCTTC. Translating gives CASSSRGWDGYTF.